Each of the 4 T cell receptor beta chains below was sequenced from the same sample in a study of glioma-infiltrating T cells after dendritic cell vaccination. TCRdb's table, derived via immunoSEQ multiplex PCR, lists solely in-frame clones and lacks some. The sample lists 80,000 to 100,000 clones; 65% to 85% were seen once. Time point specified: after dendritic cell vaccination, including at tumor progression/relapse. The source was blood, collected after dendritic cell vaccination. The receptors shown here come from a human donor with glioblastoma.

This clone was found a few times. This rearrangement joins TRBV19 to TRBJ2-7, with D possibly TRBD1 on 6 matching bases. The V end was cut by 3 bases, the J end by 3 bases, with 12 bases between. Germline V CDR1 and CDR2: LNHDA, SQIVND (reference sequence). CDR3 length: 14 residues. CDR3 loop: CASSIGVGGYEQYF. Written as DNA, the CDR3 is TGTGCCAGTAGTATTGGAGTAGGGGGCTACGAGCAGTACTTC. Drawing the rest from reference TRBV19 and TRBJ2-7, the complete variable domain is DGGITQSPKYLFRKEGQNVTLSCEQNLNHDAMYWYRQDPGQGLRLIYYSQIVNDFQKGDIAEGYSVSREKKESFPLTVTSAQKNPTAFYLCASSIGVGGYEQYFGPGTRLTVT.

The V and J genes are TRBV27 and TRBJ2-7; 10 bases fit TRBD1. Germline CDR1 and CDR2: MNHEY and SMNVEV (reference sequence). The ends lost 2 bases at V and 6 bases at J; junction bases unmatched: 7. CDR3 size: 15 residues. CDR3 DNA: TGTGCCAGCAGTTTAGTGCGACAGGGGGCCAGCGAGCAGTACTTC. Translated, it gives CASSLVRQGASEQYF.

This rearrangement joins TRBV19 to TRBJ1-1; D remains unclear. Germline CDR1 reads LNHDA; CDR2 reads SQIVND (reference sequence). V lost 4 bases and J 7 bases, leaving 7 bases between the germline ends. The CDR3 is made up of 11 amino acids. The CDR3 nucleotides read TGTGCCAGTAGTAGAGCGCGTGAAGCTTTCTTT. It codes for CASSRAREAFF.

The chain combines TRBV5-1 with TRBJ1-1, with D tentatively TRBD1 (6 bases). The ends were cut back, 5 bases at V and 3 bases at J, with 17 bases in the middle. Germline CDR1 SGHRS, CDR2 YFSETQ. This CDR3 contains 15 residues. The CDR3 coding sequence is TGCGCCAGCAGTTGGGGCAGGGGAAAAGACACTGAAGCTTTCTTT. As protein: CASSWGRGKDTEAFF. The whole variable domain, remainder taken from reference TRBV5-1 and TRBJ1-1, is KAGVTQTPRYLIKTRGQQVTLSCSPISGHRSVSWYQQTPGQGLQFLFEYFSETQRNKGNFPGRFSGRQFSNSRSEMNVSTLELGDSALYLCASSWGRGKDTEAFFGQGTRLTVV.